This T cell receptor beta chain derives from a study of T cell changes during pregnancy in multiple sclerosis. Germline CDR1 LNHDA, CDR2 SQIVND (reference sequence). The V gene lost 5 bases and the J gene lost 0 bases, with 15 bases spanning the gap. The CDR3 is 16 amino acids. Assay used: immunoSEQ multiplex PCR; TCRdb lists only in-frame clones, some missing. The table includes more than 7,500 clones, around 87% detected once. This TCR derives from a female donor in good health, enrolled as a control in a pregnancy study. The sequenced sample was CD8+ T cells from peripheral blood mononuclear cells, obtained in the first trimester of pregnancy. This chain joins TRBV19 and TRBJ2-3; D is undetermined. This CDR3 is CASSPLFSASTDTQYF. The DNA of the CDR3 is TGTGCCAGTAGTCCCCTATTCTCTGCTAGCACAGATACGCAGTATTTT.